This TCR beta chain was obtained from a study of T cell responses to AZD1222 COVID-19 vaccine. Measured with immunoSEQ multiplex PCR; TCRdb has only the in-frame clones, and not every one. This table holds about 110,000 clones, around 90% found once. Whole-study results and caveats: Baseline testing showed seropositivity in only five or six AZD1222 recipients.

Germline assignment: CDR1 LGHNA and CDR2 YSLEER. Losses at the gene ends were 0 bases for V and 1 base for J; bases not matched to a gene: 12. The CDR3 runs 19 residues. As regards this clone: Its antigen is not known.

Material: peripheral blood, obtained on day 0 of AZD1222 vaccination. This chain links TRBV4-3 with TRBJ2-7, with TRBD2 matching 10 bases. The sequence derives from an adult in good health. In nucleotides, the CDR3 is TGCGCCAGCAGCCAAGATCTAGCGCCTCCTAGCGGGGGATCCTACGAGCAGTACTTC. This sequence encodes CASSQDLAPPSGGSYEQYF.